The 16 T cell receptor beta chains reported below all come from one sample, sequenced in a study of Tregs in tolerant kidney transplant recipients. TCRdb's copy holds only in-frame clones and misses some; the assay was immunoSEQ multiplex PCR. The table includes 90,000 to 130,000 clones, 90% detected once. The sample was CD4+ T cells from blood, taken before the transplant. The origin of the receptors is a human donor who received a combined kidney and bone marrow transplant.

The rearrangement joins TRBV5-1 to TRBJ2-7; the D gene is possibly TRBD2 (5 bases). This CDR3 has 14 amino acids. Germline V gene lookup returns CDR1 SGHRS and CDR2 YFSETQ. Trimming stripped 3 bases from V and 2 bases from J, with 12 bases between. CDR3: CASSSGLVAYEQYF. For the CDR3, the DNA is TGCGCCAGCAGCTCTGGACTCGTGGCCTACGAGCAGTACTTC.

J is TRBJ2-7 and V is TRBV11-2, with 9 bases aligning to TRBD2. This CDR3 is built from 15 residues. Losses at the gene ends were 5 bases for V and 3 bases for J; bases not matched to a gene: 8. CDR1 is SGHAT and CDR2 is FQNNGV in the germline V gene. The CDR3 coding sequence is TGTGCCAGCAGCCTAGCGGGAAGGAGGTTCTACGAGCAGTACTTC. This gives the protein CASSLAGRRFYEQYF.

This clone was seen a single time. The chain carries TRBV5-4 and TRBJ1-2; D remains unclear. V gave up 2 bases and J gave up 13 bases, with 12 bases separating them. The V gene's germline CDR1 is SGHNT and CDR2 YYREEE (reference sequence). CDR3 size: 11 residues. The CDR3 DNA sequence: TGTGCCAGCAGCTTCGAGGGCCGGGGCACCTTC. This translates into CASSFEGRGTF.

The V gene is TRBV18, the J gene TRBJ1-2; TRBD1 aligns across 9 bases. The V segment lost 2 bases and the J segment 7 bases; nucleotides outside the gene matches: 8. The CDR3 is 15 amino acids. Germline assignment: CDR1 KGHSH and CDR2 LQKENI. The CDR3 is CASSPETGGFAGYTF. CDR3 bases: TGTGCCAGCTCACCAGAGACAGGGGGGTTCGCTGGCTACACCTTC. The full variable domain, with the rest looked up from reference TRBV18 and TRBJ1-2, is NAGVMQNPRHLVRRRGQEARLRCSPMKGHSHVYWYRQLPEEGLKFMVYLQKENIIDESGMPKERFSAEFPKEGPSILRIQQVVRGDSAAYFCASSPETGGFAGYTFGSGTRLTVV.

This clone was observed a single time. The chain joins TRBV5-1 to TRBJ1-3, with TRBD1 matching 7 bases. The CDR3 is 15 amino acids. In germline, CDR1 is SGHRS, CDR2 YFSETQ. The J segment lost 0 bases and the V segment lost 4 bases, leaving 4 bases of the junction unmatched. The CDR3: CASSAGQSSGNTIYF. DNA of the CDR3: TGCGCCAGCAGCGCGGGACAGAGCTCTGGAAACACCATATATTTT. Based on the CDR3 plus reference TRBV5-1 and TRBJ1-3, the full variable domain is KAGVTQTPRYLIKTRGQQVTLSCSPISGHRSVSWYQQTPGQGLQFLFEYFSETQRNKGNFPGRFSGRQFSNSRSEMNVSTLELGDSALYLCASSAGQSSGNTIYFGEGSWLTVV.

This clone has just one count. The chain uses TRBV6-5 and TRBJ1-3, with 7 bases that match TRBD1. This CDR3 is built from 16 residues. Per germline, CDR1 MNHEY and CDR2 SVGAGI. J gave up 0 bases and V 0 bases, and 2 bases lay outside the gene matches. The CDR3 region is CASSYSGTDSGNTIYF. In DNA form, the CDR3 reads TGTGCCAGCAGTTACTCCGGGACAGACTCTGGAAACACCATATATTTT.

This chain connects TRBV6-5 to TRBJ2-1; 12 bases match TRBD2. V trimming: 6 bases; J trimming: 7 bases; junction bases outside the gene matches: 7. In germline, CDR1 is MNHEY, CDR2 SVGAGI. This CDR3 has 15 amino acids. CDR3 DNA sequence: TGTGCCAGCAGGCCCCTAGCGGGGGGGCTTAATGAGCAGTTCTTC. This gives the protein CASRPLAGGLNEQFF.

V is TRBV10-3 and J is TRBJ1-3; TRBD1 aligns across 7 bases. There are 16 residues in the CDR3. Germline CDR1 is ENHRY and CDR2 is SYGVKD. V was pared by 0 bases and J by 2 bases, with 4 bases of the junction left unmatched. CDR3 loop: CAISESDTGAGNTIYF. The CDR3 coding sequence is TGTGCCATCAGTGAGTCCGACACAGGGGCTGGAAACACCATATATTTT.

The CDR3 region is CASSLGVGQGISPLHF. DNA of the CDR3: TGCGCCAGCAGTCTCGGGGTGGGACAGGGTATTTCACCCCTCCACTTT. The chain carries TRBV23-1 and TRBJ1-6; TRBD1 agrees at 9 bases. TRBV23-1 is sorted into the ORF group, with uncertain function. The V and J ends lost 4 bases and 9 bases, in that order; junction bases with no gene match: 10. The CDR3 runs to 16 residues.

This clone was recorded only once. The chain combines TRBV19 with TRBJ1-1; 7 bases match TRBD1. The trim removed 2 bases at V and 6 bases at J, leaving 15 bases unmatched. The CDR3 spans 17 residues. Germline lookup yields CDR1 LNHDA and CDR2 SQIVND (reference sequence). CDR3 amino acids: CASSIIGGWYLPAEAFF. The CDR3 DNA sequence: TGTGCCAGTAGTATAATAGGGGGCTGGTATCTCCCGGCTGAAGCTTTCTTT.

This rearrangement joins TRBV10-3 to TRBJ1-1, with 8 bases that match TRBD1. V trimming: 4 bases; J trimming: 3 bases; junction bases outside the gene matches: 4. This CDR3 comprises 14 residues. Germline V gene data show CDR1 as ENHRY and CDR2 as SYGVKD. The CDR3 sequence is CAISGTGLDTEAFF. Written as DNA, the CDR3 is TGTGCCATCAGTGGGACAGGGTTGGACACTGAAGCTTTCTTT.

The V call is TRBV25-1, the J call TRBJ2-1; D remains ambiguous. The germline V gene encodes CDR1 MGHDK and CDR2 SYGVNS. The CDR3 extends over 14 amino acids. Trimming removed 0 bases from V and 4 bases from J, with 7 bases in between. DNA of the CDR3: TGTGCCAGCAGTGAATACGAGAGTTACAATGAGCAGTTCTTC. It specifies CASSEYESYNEQFF. The full variable domain, its missing parts supplied by reference TRBV25-1 and TRBJ2-1, is EADIYQTPRYLVIGTGKKITLECSQTMGHDKMYWYQQDPGMELHLIHYSYGVNSTEKGDLSSESTVSRIRTEHFPLTLESARPSHTSQYLCASSEYESYNEQFFGPGTRLTVL.

J is TRBJ2-5 and V is TRBV15; possibly TRBD1 for D (6 bases). V dropped 1 base and J dropped 1 base, with 13 bases sitting between them. This CDR3 has 16 amino acids. The germline gives CDR1 LNHNV, CDR2 YYDKDF (reference sequence). CDR3 protein: CATSRVAGRGQETQYF. The CDR3 DNA reads as TGTGCCACCAGCAGAGTGGCGGGCAGGGGCCAAGAGACCCAGTACTTC.

J is TRBJ1-4 and V is TRBV7-9; 7 bases fit TRBD1. Germline V gives CDR1 SEHNR, CDR2 FQNEAQ (reference sequence). The CDR3 covers 16 residues. V dropped 5 bases and J dropped 6; count of bases not matched to a gene: 12. CDR3 sequence: CASSVNWRDSHEKLFF. CDR3 DNA: TGTGCCAGCAGCGTAAACTGGAGGGACAGTCATGAAAAACTGTTTTTT.

The gene calls are TRBV7-2 and TRBJ2-7, with TRBD2 matching 15 bases. Germline V gene sequence: CDR1 SGHTA, CDR2 FQGNSA. The CDR3 has 16 amino acids. Trimming at V came to 0 bases and at J to 4 bases, leaving 1 base not matched to a gene. As DNA, the CDR3 is TGTGCCAGCAGCTTAGCTGGGACTAGCGGGGGGTACGAGCAGTACTTC. As protein: CASSLAGTSGGYEQYF.

The chain couples TRBV2 to TRBJ2-7; D is unresolved. CDR3 length: 13 residues. Trimming stripped 4 bases from V and 3 bases from J, with 10 bases between. CDR1 SNHLY and CDR2 FYNNEI come from the germline V gene. CDR3 nucleotide sequence: TGTGCCAGCAGTGGCGACACGAACTACGAGCAGTACTTC. It is translated as CASSGDTNYEQYF.